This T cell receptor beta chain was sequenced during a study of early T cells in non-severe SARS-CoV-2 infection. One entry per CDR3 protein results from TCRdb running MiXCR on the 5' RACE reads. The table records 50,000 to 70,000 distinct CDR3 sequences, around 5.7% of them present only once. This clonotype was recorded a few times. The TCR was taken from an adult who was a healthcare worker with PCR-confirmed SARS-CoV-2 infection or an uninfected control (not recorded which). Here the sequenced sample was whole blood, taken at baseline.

CDR3 sequence (DNA): TGTGCCAGCAGCCCTCCGTTGACAGTGCCCGAGCAGTACTTC. Amino acid sequence: CASSPPLTVPEQYF. The chain is built from TRBV28 and TRBJ2-7; maybe TRBD1 (5 bases). Between the trimmed V and J ends, which lost 6 bases and 6 bases, there was a span of 18 bases. The CDR3 is 14 residues long. Per germline, CDR1 MDHEN and CDR2 SYDVKM.